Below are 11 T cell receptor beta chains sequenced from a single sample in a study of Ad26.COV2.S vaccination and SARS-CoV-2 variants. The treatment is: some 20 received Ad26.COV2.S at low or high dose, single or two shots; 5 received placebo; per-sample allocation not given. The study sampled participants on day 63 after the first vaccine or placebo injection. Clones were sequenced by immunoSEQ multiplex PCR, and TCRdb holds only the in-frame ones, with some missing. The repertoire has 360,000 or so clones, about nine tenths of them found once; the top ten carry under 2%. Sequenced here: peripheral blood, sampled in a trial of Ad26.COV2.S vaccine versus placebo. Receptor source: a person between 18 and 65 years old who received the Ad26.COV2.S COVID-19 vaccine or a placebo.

The CDR3 coding sequence is TGTGCCAGCAGCCGGCCTGGGTCCCAAGAGACCCAGTACTTC. Its protein is CASSRPGSQETQYF. This chain links TRBV3-1 (or the pseudogene TRBV3-2) with TRBJ2-5; D is unresolved. CDR3 length: 14 amino acids. Trimming took 4 bases from V and 1 from J, leaving 10 bases between them. CDR1 is LGHDT and CDR2 is YNNKEL in the germline V gene (reference sequence).

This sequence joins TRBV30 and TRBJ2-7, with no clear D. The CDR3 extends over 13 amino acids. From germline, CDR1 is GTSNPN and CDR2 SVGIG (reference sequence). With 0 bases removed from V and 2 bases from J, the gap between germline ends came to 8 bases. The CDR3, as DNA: TGTGCCTGGAGTGTAGACCACACCTACGAGCAGTACTTC. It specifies CAWSVDHTYEQYF.

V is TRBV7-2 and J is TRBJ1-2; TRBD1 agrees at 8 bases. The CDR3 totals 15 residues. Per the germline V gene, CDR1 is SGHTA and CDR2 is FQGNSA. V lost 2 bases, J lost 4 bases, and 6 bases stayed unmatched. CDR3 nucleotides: TGTGCCAGCAGCTTAAGCTTGCAGGGGGCCTATGGCTACACCTTC. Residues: CASSLSLQGAYGYTF.

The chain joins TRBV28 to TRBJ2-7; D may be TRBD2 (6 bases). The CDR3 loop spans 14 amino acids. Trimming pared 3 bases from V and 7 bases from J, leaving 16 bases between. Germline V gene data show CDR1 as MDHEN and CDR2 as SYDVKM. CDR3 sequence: CASSFGGVVWEQYF. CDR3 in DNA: TGTGCCAGCAGTTTCGGCGGGGTGGTTTGGGAGCAGTACTTC.

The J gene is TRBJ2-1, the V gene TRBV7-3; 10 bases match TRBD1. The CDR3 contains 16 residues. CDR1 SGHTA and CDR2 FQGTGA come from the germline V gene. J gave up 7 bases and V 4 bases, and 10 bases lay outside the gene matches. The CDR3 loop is CASSSTGGQGKNEQFF. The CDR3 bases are TGTGCCAGCAGCTCCACCGGGGGACAGGGGAAAAATGAGCAGTTCTTC.

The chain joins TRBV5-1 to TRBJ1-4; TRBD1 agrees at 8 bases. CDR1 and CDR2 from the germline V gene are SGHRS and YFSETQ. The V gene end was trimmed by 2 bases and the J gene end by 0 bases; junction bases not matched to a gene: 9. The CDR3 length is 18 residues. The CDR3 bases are TGCGCCAGCAGCTTTTCCGGGACAGGCGTTTCAACTAATGAAAAACTGTTTTTT. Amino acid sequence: CASSFSGTGVSTNEKLFF.

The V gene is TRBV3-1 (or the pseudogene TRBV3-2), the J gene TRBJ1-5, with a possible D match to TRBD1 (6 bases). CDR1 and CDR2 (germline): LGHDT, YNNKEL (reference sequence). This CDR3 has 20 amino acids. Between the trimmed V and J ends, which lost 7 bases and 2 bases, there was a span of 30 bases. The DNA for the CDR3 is TGTGCCAGCATAAGCCCATTCCGGGACATCCATCAAAAATGCAATCAGCCCCAGCATTTT. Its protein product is CASISPFRDIHQKCNQPQHF.

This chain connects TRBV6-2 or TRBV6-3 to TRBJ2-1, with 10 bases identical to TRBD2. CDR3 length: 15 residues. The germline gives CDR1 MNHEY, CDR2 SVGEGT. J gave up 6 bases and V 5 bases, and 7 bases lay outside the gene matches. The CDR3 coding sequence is TGTGCCAGCAGTGGCCGTTTAGCGGGAGGCAATGAGCAGTTCTTC. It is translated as CASSGRLAGGNEQFF.

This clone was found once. CDR3 region: CASSSGTSGTDTQYF. CDR3 sequence (DNA): TGTGCCAGCAGTTCCGGGACTAGCGGGACAGATACGCAGTATTTT. This sequence joins TRBV6-2 or TRBV6-3 and TRBJ2-3; TRBD2 agrees at 12 bases. The CDR3 sequence is 15 residues long. The germline V gene encodes CDR1 MNHEY and CDR2 SVGEGT. V was pared by 4 bases and J by 3 bases, with 2 bases of the junction left unmatched.

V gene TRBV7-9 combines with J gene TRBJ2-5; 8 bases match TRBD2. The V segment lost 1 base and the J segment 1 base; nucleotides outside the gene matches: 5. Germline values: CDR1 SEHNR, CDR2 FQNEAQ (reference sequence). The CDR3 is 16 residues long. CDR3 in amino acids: CASSLGERGSQETQYF. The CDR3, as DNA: TGTGCCAGCAGCTTAGGGGAGCGGGGGTCCCAAGAGACCCAGTACTTC.

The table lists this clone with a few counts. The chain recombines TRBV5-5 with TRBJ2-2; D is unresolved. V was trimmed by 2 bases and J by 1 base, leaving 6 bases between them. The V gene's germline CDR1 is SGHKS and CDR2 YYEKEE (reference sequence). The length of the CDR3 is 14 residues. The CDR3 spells CASSFRQNTGELFF. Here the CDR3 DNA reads TGTGCCAGCAGCTTCCGGCAGAACACCGGGGAGCTGTTTTTT.